The following is a TCR beta chain sequence with its context. Its antigen specificity is not known. No base quality information exists; no much larger clone differs at one position. The immunoSEQ Assay, a bias-controlled multiplex PCR, was used to amplify TCRbeta CDR3 regions from genomic DNA. Processing in the source paper ran as follows. The number of nucleated cells in each sample was estimated from the amplification of reference gene primers within the assay. To quantify the absolute abundance of each unique TCRbeta CDR3 rearrangement, sequence reads were collapsed and filtered. For each sample, productive Simpson clonality was calculated by taking the square root of Simpson's diversity index across productive rearrangements. The clones in this table, taken by TCRdb from immuneACCESS, are in-frame only. Not every clone is retained; where verified, under half of the shortfall comes from an unresolved V gene, and the cause of the rest is unknown. The V and J calls and clone size come from that table; D and trimming were worked out from the DNA. The sample yields almost 200,000 clones; approximately 87% were counted once. 0.75% to 0.9% of the sample belongs to the ten largest clones.

This record belongs to a study of blood T cell repertoires in COVID-19 (dated by TCRdb to 2020 to 2021). The study in broad terms: Samples from collaborators originated in the United States, Italy and Spain and spanned both the acute and convalescent phases of COVID-19. The material from the prospective study consisted of cDNA or gDNA derived from T cells, B-cell-depleted T cells, or PBMCs. The dataset comprised deeply sampled blood TCRbeta repertoires from subjects exposed to, actively infected with, or recovered from COVID-19. The repertoires were released in a freely available public database intended as a resource for research on the immune response to SARS-CoV-2. Samples came from the ongoing ImmuneRACE study (first 160 participants) plus 1,254 subjects from 6 global collaborators. A de-identified subject ID, COVID-19 status, age in years and sex were almost always included in the sample metadata. Where HLA class I and class II types were available, the types were taken from metadata supplied by the sample provider, not from assay-based typing.

Each collaborating institution followed its own protocols to collect whole blood in K2EDTA tubes. For TCRbeta analysis, collaborators shipped samples as frozen whole blood, isolated PBMCs, or DNA extracted from either of those sample types. Measured from the cysteine to the phenylalanine, the CDR3 is 14 residues long. Only the CDR3 part of the read is kept: 42 bases, read in frame from the first base. V is trimmed back by 4 bases and J by 4 bases, and the junction contains 3 bases that no gene match accounts for. According to the germline V gene, CDR1 reads SGHRS and CDR2 reads YFSETQ. What the study reported, not specific to this receptor: The amount of clinical and demographic metadata varied by source and participant and was provided uncurated.

The sequenced sample consisted of peripheral blood. This TCR derives from a woman in her 70s with acute or convalescent COVID-19. The chain links TRBV5-1 with TRBJ2-3; the junction holds 10 bases that match TRBD1. The CDR3 is CASSPGTGADTQYF. The base sequence is TGCGCCAGCAGCCCAGGGACAGGGGCAGATACGCAGTATTTT.